This TCR beta chain was captured in a study of blood T cell repertoires in COVID-19. About the research overall: Material from acute and convalescent COVID-19 was sourced from the United States, Italy and Spain.

Under the authors' procedure: It was from reference gene primer amplification that nucleated cell counts were estimated. The data were produced by immunoSEQ multiplex PCR, yet TCRdb's version contains in-frame clones alone and is incomplete. The D gene and trimming were derived from the DNA, and the V and J assignments and clone size from that table. The data hold 70,000 or so clones, with 60% to 85% observed a single time. With 4 bases removed from V and 5 bases from J, the gap between germline ends came to 17 bases. The CDR3 has 15 residues. Germline CDR1 is GTSNPN and CDR2 is SVGIG (reference sequence).

The chain uses TRBV30 and TRBJ2-2; D is unclear. The sequenced sample consisted of peripheral blood. The sequence came from a man aged 55 to 70 with acute or convalescent COVID-19. The DNA of the CDR3 is TGTGCCTGGATTCCCATCCAGGATACTACCGGGGAGCTGTTTTTT. It codes for CAWIPIQDTTGELFF.